The 6 T cell receptor beta chains below all came from one sample that was sequenced in a study of blood T cell repertoires in COVID-19. TCRdb's table, derived via immunoSEQ multiplex PCR, lists solely in-frame clones and lacks some. The sample consists of under 300,000 clones, 85% of them appearing once. The sequenced sample consisted of peripheral blood. The receptors stem from a human donor in a cohort sampled during active COVID-19.

The chain uses TRBV28 and TRBJ1-4, with D maybe TRBD1 (6 bases). V was pared by 2 bases and J by 9 bases, with 10 bases between. This CDR3 is built from 13 residues. Germline values: CDR1 MDHEN, CDR2 SYDVKM. CDR3 nucleotide sequence: TGTGCCAGCAGTTTACGGGGGGCGAAAAAACTGTTTTTT. Its translation is CASSLRGAKKLFF.

This rearrangement joins TRBV11-2 to TRBJ2-3; D ambiguous. V was cut by 1 base and J by 2 bases, with 13 bases left in between. The length of the CDR3 is 16 residues. Germline values: CDR1 SGHAT, CDR2 FQNNGV. CDR3 loop: CASSLVLGLDTDTQYF. CDR3 DNA: TGTGCCAGCAGCTTAGTACTCGGGTTAGACACAGATACGCAGTATTTT.

The chain's CDR3 is CASSVGASGRNEQYF. CDR3 in DNA: TGTGCCAGCAGCGTAGGGGCTAGCGGGAGGAACGAGCAGTACTTC. This rearrangement joins TRBV9 to TRBJ2-7; 11 nucleotides line up with TRBD2. The trim removed 0 bases at V and 5 bases at J, leaving 4 bases unmatched. The CDR3 has 15 amino acids. The V gene's germline CDR1 is SGDLS and CDR2 YYNGEE.

J is TRBJ2-2 and V is TRBV6-5; TRBD2 is a possible D gene (6 bases). This CDR3 comprises 14 residues. Germline lookup yields CDR1 MNHEY and CDR2 SVGAGI. V was cut by 6 bases and J by 4 bases, with 12 bases left in between. CDR3 in amino acids: CASRERVFTGELFF. CDR3 coding DNA: TGTGCCAGCAGGGAGCGGGTTTTCACCGGGGAGCTGTTTTTT.

This clone appeared once. V is TRBV6-5 and J is TRBJ1-5; 7 bases agree with TRBD1. With 8 bases clipped from V and 1 base from J, the junction kept 8 bases outside the gene matches. Germline V gene sequence: CDR1 MNHEY, CDR2 SVGAGI. This CDR3 has 15 amino acids. The CDR3 spells CASFDRVRSNQPQHF. The CDR3 nucleotides read TGTGCCAGCTTCGACAGGGTCAGAAGCAATCAGCCCCAGCATTTT.

The table lists this clone with a few counts. The J gene is TRBJ1-1, the V gene TRBV19; D is unresolved. The CDR3 has 15 amino acids. Trimming took 4 bases from V and 0 from J, leaving 12 bases between them. Germline lookup yields CDR1 LNHDA and CDR2 SQIVND (reference sequence). For the CDR3, the DNA is TGTGCCAGTAGTACGGGTCTTGGCATGAACACTGAAGCTTTCTTT. Protein: CASSTGLGMNTEAFF.